Here is one TCR beta chain with its context. Its antigen remains unidentified. This record belongs to a study of coeliac disease. Study-wide context: Coeliac patients had active, refractory type I, or gluten-free-diet-controlled disease. Without high-resolution HLA typing, biased TRBV7-2 usage was queried. General study results and limits: Active celiac intraepithelial and lamina propria samples had lower TRB and TRG clonality than control samples.

The table came from immunoSEQ multiplex PCR; TCRdb's copy has only in-frame clones and leaves some out. Of over 7,000 clones listed, 57% are singletons. Each fraction contributed one roughly 500,000-cell aliquot for sequencing. Germline CDR1 reads SEHNR; CDR2 reads FQNEAQ (reference sequence). Trimming took 10 bases from V and 9 from J, leaving 7 bases between them. This CDR3 contains 9 residues. The chain combines TRBV7-9 with TRBJ2-1; D may be TRBD2 (6 bases). The receptor comes from a woman aged 55-70 years with celiac disease. The sequencing input was intraepithelial lymphocytes from the gut. CDR3 DNA sequence: TGTGCCATCGGGGGTGAGCAGTTCTTC. Translated, it gives CAIGGEQFF.